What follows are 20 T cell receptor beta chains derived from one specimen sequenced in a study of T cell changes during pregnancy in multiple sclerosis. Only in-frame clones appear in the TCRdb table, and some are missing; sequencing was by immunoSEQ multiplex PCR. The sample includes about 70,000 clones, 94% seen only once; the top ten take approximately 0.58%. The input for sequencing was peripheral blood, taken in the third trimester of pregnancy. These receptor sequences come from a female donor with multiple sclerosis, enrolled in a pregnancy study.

CDR3 sequence (DNA): TGTGCCATCAGGGGGGGAAACATTCAGTACTTC. Protein product: CAIRGGNIQYF. The V call is TRBV10-3, the J call TRBJ2-4, with D tentatively TRBD2 (6 bases). Trimming removed 6 bases at V and 6 bases at J, with 6 bases between. CDR3 length equals 11 residues. The V gene's germline CDR1 is ENHRY and CDR2 SYGVKD.

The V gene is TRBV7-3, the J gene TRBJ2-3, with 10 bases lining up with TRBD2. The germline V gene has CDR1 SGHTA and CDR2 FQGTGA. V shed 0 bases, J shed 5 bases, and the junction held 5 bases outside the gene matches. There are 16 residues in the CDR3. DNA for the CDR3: TGTGCCAGCAGCTTAACACAGCGGGGGGGCGGAGATACGCAGTATTTT. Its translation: CASSLTQRGGGDTQYF.

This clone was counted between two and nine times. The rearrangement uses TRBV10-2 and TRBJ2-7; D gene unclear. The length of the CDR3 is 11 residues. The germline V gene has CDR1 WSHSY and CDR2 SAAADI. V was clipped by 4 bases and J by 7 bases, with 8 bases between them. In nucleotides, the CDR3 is TGCGCCAGCAGTGTTGAGGTTGAGCAGTACTTC. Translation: CASSVEVEQYF.

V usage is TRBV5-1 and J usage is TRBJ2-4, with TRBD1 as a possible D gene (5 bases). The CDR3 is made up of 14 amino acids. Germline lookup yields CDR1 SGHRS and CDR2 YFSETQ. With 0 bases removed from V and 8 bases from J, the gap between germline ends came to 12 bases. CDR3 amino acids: CASSLGGASDIQYF. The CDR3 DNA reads TGCGCCAGCAGCTTGGGTGGGGCTTCGGACATTCAGTACTTC.

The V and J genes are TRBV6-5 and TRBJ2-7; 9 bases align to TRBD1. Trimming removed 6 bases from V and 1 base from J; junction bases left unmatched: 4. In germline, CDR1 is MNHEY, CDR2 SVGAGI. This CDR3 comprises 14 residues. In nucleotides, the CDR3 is TGTGCCAGCAGACAGGGGGCTTGGTCCTACGAGCAGTACTTC. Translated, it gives CASRQGAWSYEQYF.

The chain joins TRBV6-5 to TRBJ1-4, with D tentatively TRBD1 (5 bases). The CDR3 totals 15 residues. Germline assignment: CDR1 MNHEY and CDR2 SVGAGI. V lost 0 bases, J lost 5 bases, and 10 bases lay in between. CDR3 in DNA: TGTGCCAGCAGTTACTCAGGGGCAGTAAATGAAAAACTGTTTTTT. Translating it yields CASSYSGAVNEKLFF.

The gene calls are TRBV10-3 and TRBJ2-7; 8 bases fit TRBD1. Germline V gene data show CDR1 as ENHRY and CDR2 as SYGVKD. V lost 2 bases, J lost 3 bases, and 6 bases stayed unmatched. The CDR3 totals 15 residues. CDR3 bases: TGTGCCATCAGTGAGACCGACAGGGGAGTCTACGAGCAGTACTTC. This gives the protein CAISETDRGVYEQYF.

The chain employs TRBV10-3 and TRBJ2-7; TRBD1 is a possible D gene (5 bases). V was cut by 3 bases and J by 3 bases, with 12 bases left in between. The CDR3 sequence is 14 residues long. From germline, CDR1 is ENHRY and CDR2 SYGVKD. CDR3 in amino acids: CAISEPLGDYEQYF. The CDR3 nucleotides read TGTGCCATCAGTGAACCTCTAGGGGACTACGAGCAGTACTTC.

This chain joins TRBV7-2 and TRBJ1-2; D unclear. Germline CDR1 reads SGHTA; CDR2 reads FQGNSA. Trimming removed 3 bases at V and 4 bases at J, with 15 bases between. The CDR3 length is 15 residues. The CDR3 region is CASSFVTGSSYGYTF. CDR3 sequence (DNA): TGTGCCAGCAGCTTTGTAACGGGTTCATCCTATGGCTACACCTTC.

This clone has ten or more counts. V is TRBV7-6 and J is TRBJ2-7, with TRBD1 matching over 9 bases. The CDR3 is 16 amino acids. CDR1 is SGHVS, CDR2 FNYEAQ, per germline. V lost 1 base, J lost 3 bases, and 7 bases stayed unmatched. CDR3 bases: TGTGCCAGCAGCTTAGAGCCGGGACAGGGAATCTACGAGCAGTACTTC. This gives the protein CASSLEPGQGIYEQYF.

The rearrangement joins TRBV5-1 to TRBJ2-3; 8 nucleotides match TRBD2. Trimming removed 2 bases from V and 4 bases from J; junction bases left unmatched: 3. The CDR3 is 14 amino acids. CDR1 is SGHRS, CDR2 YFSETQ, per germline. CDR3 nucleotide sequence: TGCGCCAGCAGCTTAGGACTAGCATCAGATACGCAGTATTTT. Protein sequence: CASSLGLASDTQYF.

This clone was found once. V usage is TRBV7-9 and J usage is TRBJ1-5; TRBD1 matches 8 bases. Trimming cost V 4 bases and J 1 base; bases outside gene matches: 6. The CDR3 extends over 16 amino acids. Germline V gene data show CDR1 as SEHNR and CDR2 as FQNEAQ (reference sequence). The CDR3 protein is CASSSQGAQSNQPQHF. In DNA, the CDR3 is TGTGCCAGCAGCTCCCAGGGGGCGCAAAGCAATCAGCCCCAGCATTTT.

The CDR3 region is CASSLLTSGSYEQYF. DNA of the CDR3: TGTGCCAGCAGTCTCCTAACTAGCGGATCCTACGAGCAGTACTTC. This rearrangement joins TRBV6-5 to TRBJ2-7; 8 nucleotides align to TRBD2. Germline V gene lookup returns CDR1 MNHEY and CDR2 SVGAGI. This CDR3 spans 15 amino acids. Trimming removed 5 bases from V and 1 base from J; junction bases left unmatched: 7.

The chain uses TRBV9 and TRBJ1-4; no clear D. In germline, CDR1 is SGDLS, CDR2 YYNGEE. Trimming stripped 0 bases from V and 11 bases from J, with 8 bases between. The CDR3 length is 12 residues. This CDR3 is CASSVARGKLFF. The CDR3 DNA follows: TGTGCCAGCAGCGTAGCGCGGGGTAAACTGTTTTTT.

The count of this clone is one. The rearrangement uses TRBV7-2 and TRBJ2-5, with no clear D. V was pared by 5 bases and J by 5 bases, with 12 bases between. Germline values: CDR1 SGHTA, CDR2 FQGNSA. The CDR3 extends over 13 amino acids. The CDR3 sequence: CASSPWPVETQYF. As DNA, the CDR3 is TGTGCCAGCAGCCCATGGCCCGTGGAGACCCAGTACTTC.

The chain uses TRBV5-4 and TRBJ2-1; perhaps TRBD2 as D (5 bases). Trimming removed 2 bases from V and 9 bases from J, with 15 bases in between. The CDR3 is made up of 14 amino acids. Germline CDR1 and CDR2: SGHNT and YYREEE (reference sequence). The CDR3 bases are TGTGCCAGCAGCTTCGCCGAGGGAGTCAGTGAGCAGTTCTTC. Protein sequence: CASSFAEGVSEQFF.

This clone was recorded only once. This chain's CDR3 is CASSLGLRGGETQYF. The CDR3 nucleotides are TGTGCCAGCAGCTTGGGTCTGCGGGGGGGAGAGACCCAGTACTTC. V gene TRBV5-6 combines with J gene TRBJ2-5; the match to TRBD2 covers 9 bases. Germline V gives CDR1 SGHDT, CDR2 YYEEEE. The ends lost 0 bases at V and 4 bases at J; junction bases unmatched: 4. CDR3 length equals 15 residues. The full variable domain, with the rest looked up from reference TRBV5-6 and TRBJ2-5, is DAGVTQSPTHLIKTRGQQVTLRCSPKSGHDTVSWYQQALGQGPQFIFQYYEEEERQRGNFPDRFSGHQFPNYSSELNVNALLLGDSALYLCASSLGLRGGETQYFGPGTRLLVL.

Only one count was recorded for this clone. CDR3 sequence reads: CASSFGRLAKNIQYF. The CDR3 DNA is TGTGCCAGCAGCTTTGGCAGGCTAGCCAAAAACATTCAGTACTTC. This chain links TRBV5-6 with TRBJ2-4; D is ambiguous. V was trimmed by 2 bases and J by 0 bases, leaving 9 bases between them. CDR3 length equals 15 residues. In germline, CDR1 is SGHDT, CDR2 YYEEEE.

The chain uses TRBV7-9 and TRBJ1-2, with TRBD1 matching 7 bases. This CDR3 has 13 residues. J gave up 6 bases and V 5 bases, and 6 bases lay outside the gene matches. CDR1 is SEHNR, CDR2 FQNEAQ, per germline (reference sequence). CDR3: CASSNTGVDGYTF. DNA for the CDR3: TGTGCCAGCAGCAATACAGGGGTGGATGGCTACACCTTC.

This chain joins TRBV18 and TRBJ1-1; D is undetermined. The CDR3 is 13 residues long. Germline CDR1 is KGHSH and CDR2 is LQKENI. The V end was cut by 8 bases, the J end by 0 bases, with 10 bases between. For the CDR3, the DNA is TGTGCCAGCCGAGGAGGATTGAACACTGAAGCTTTCTTT. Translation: CASRGGLNTEAFF.